Each of the 26 T cell receptor beta chains below was sequenced from the same sample in a study of cytomegalovirus exposure and HLA in healthy donors. It was with 60 Vbeta and 13 Jbeta primers that the PCR ran. Sequencing was performed with immunoSEQ multiplex PCR; in TCRdb, only in-frame clones are kept and a portion is missing. The sample has 140,000 or so clones; 70% to 85% are singletons. Material: PBMCs. Receptors were obtained from a woman aged 60 to 75 in good health and CMV-seropositive.

This chain uses TRBV27 with TRBJ1-1; 8 nucleotides agree with TRBD1. J lost 0 bases, V lost 5 bases, and 2 bases had no gene match. Germline V gene lookup returns CDR1 MNHEY and CDR2 SMNVEV (reference sequence). The CDR3 contains 14 residues. CDR3 DNA sequence: TGTGCCAGCAGTATGACAGGGGTGAACACTGAAGCTTTCTTT. Protein product: CASSMTGVNTEAFF.

CDR3 sequence reads: CASSSRAQDRGPYEQYF. The CDR3, as DNA: TGTGCCAGCAGCTCCAGAGCGCAGGACAGGGGCCCCTACGAGCAGTACTTC. V gene TRBV7-9 combines with J gene TRBJ2-7, with 9 bases aligning to TRBD1. The CDR3 consists of 17 residues. Trimming removed 4 bases from V and 2 bases from J; junction bases left unmatched: 12. Germline V gene sequence: CDR1 SEHNR, CDR2 FQNEAQ (reference sequence).

The V and J genes are TRBV28 and TRBJ2-3; D may be TRBD1 (6 bases). Trimming cost V 5 bases and J 2 bases, with 17 bases left between them. The CDR3 is made up of 16 amino acids. Germline-derived CDR1 and CDR2 are MDHEN and SYDVKM. The chain's CDR3 is CASSQYSGAATDTQYF. The CDR3 DNA reads as TGTGCCAGCAGTCAATACTCAGGGGCGGCCACAGATACGCAGTATTTT.

The genes are TRBV14 and TRBJ2-1; 8 positions match TRBD1. The CDR3 is made up of 16 amino acids. Per the germline V gene, CDR1 is SGHDN and CDR2 is FVKESK. The V segment lost 2 bases and the J segment 2 bases; nucleotides outside the gene matches: 5. In nucleotides, the CDR3 is TGTGCCAGCAGCCAAAGGGCGGACAGGGCCTACAATGAGCAGTTCTTC. It translates to CASSQRADRAYNEQFF.

This clone has only one observation. The CDR3 is CASSPYSGTEAFF. In DNA form, the CDR3 reads TGTGCCAGCAGTCCATACAGCGGCACTGAAGCTTTCTTT. The chain uses TRBV6-1 and TRBJ1-1; D call uncertain. V was cut by 5 bases and J by 4 bases, with 11 bases left in between. Germline-derived CDR1 and CDR2 are MNHNS and SASEGT. The CDR3 contains 13 residues.

The rearrangement links TRBV11-3 to TRBJ2-1, with a possible D match to TRBD1 (6 bases). Germline lookup yields CDR1 SGHNT and CDR2 YENEEA. The CDR3 runs 15 residues. The germline V and J ends were trimmed by 3 bases and 9 bases, with 18 bases remaining between them. For the CDR3, the DNA is TGTGCCAGCAGCTTGTATTCCCTAGGGGGAAGTGAGCAGTTCTTC. It codes for CASSLYSLGGSEQFF.

V gene TRBV4-3 combines with J gene TRBJ2-3; 10 bases map to TRBD2. The V gene's germline CDR1 is LGHNA and CDR2 YSLEER. V shed 2 bases, J shed 5 bases, and the junction held 4 bases outside the gene matches. The CDR3 has 15 residues. CDR3 coding DNA: TGCGCCAGCAGCCAACTAGCGGGAGACGGAGATACGCAGTATTTT. This gives the protein CASSQLAGDGDTQYF.

The chain couples TRBV2 to TRBJ2-6; TRBD1 might be the D (5 bases). The CDR3 runs to 19 residues. V dropped 0 bases and J dropped 0 bases, with 15 bases sitting between them. Germline CDR1 is SNHLY and CDR2 is FYNNEI. The CDR3 loop is CASSEANPREISGANVLTF. CDR3 nucleotide sequence: TGTGCCAGCAGTGAAGCGAATCCCAGGGAAATCTCTGGGGCCAACGTCCTGACTTTC.

The rearrangement joins TRBV5-6 to TRBJ1-2, with 9 bases matching TRBD1. The CDR3 spans 13 residues. Trimming took 2 bases from V and 6 from J; bases not matched to a gene: 2. Germline values: CDR1 SGHDT, CDR2 YYEEEE. The CDR3 sequence: CASSFWDRDGYTF. CDR3 coding DNA: TGTGCCAGCAGCTTCTGGGACAGGGATGGCTACACCTTC.

The chain combines TRBV5-1 with TRBJ1-3; possible D gene TRBD1, 6 bases. From germline, CDR1 is SGHRS and CDR2 YFSETQ. The V and J ends lost 0 bases and 4 bases respectively, with 14 bases between them. This CDR3 has 16 residues. This CDR3 is CASSLVSGAVGNTIYF. CDR3 coding DNA: TGCGCCAGCAGCTTGGTTTCAGGGGCAGTAGGAAACACCATATATTTT.

The chain employs TRBV5-6 and TRBJ2-7, with a weak D call TRBD2 (5 bases). The germline V gene encodes CDR1 SGHDT and CDR2 YYEEEE. The length of the CDR3 is 14 residues. V lost 4 bases, J lost 3 bases, and 14 bases lay in between. The CDR3 DNA sequence: TGTGCCAGCAGCCGGAGGTTTAACAACTACGAGCAGTACTTC. Its translation is CASSRRFNNYEQYF.

This chain links TRBV7-6 with TRBJ2-1; 12 bases map to TRBD2. Germline values: CDR1 SGHVS, CDR2 FNYEAQ. V lost 2 bases to trimming and J lost 5 bases; unmatched junction nucleotides: 1. This CDR3 is 15 amino acids long. CDR3 DNA sequence: TGTGCCAGCAGCTTACTAGCGGGAGGGGACAATGAGCAGTTCTTC. Its translation is CASSLLAGGDNEQFF.

The chain carries TRBV30 and TRBJ1-2; D perhaps matches TRBD1 (6 bases). V shed 2 bases and J shed 7 bases, with 14 bases lying between them. This CDR3 region has 13 residues. Per the germline V gene, CDR1 is GTSNPN and CDR2 is SVGIG (reference sequence). DNA for the CDR3: TGTGCCTGGAGTCCTGGGGGGGCCTCTGGCTACACCTTC. This encodes CAWSPGGASGYTF.

This clone showed up just once. The chain couples TRBV7-2 to TRBJ2-3; 14 bases fit TRBD2. The CDR3 has 17 amino acids. Losses at the gene ends were 2 bases for V and 8 bases for J; bases not matched to a gene: 9. Germline V gene data show CDR1 as SGHTA and CDR2 as FQGNSA. CDR3 DNA sequence: TGTGCCAGCAGCTTAACGACGGGGGGACTAGCGGGAGCTACGCAGTATTTT. It yields the protein CASSLTTGGLAGATQYF.

The chain recombines TRBV19 with TRBJ1-1; 8 bases agree with TRBD1. CDR1 is LNHDA, CDR2 SQIVND, per germline (reference sequence). The CDR3 has 13 amino acids. Trimming at V came to 6 bases and at J to 9 bases, leaving 9 bases not matched to a gene. The CDR3 coding sequence is TGTGCCAGTAGCGCACGACAGGGGACCAAAGCTTTCTTT. Translated: CASSARQGTKAFF.

This sequence joins TRBV7-6 and TRBJ2-5; 12 nucleotides agree with TRBD2. CDR1 and CDR2 from the germline V gene are SGHVS and FNYEAQ. V lost 5 bases and J lost 4; bases outside the gene matches: 8. The CDR3 totals 16 residues. CDR3 loop: CASSPTSGSYGETQYF. The CDR3 coding sequence is TGTGCCAGCAGCCCGACTAGCGGGAGTTATGGAGAGACCCAGTACTTC.

V is TRBV6-6 and J is TRBJ2-5; TRBD2 aligns across 7 bases. CDR3 length equals 14 residues. Germline loops: CDR1 MNHNY, CDR2 SVGAGI (reference sequence). V dropped 2 bases and J dropped 5; count of bases not matched to a gene: 5. This chain's CDR3 is CASSYALGGETQYF. The CDR3 region has the DNA TGTGCCAGCAGTTACGCCCTGGGGGGGGAGACCCAGTACTTC.

The chain joins TRBV19 to TRBJ1-5; no clear D gene. The CDR3 spans 14 residues. Germline loops: CDR1 LNHDA, CDR2 SQIVND (reference sequence). Trimming shortened V by 6 bases and J by 2 bases, and 11 bases separated the two germline ends. The CDR3 nucleotides are TGTGCCAGTAGCAGAAATCAAGGCAATCAGCCCCAGCATTTT. It is translated as CASSRNQGNQPQHF.

In its sample, this clone was seen once. The chain has TRBV7-9 and TRBJ2-1, with TRBD2 matching 8 bases. The CDR3 is made up of 14 amino acids. The germline V gene has CDR1 SEHNR and CDR2 FQNEAQ (reference sequence). V trimming: 6 bases; J trimming: 2 bases; junction bases outside the gene matches: 3. CDR3: CASRTGLAYNEQFF. CDR3 nucleotide sequence: TGTGCCAGCAGGACGGGACTAGCCTACAATGAGCAGTTCTTC. Filled out from reference TRBV7-9 and TRBJ2-1, the complete variable domain reads DTGVSQNPRHKITKRGQNVTFRCDPISEHNRLYWYRQTLGQGPEFLTYFQNEAQLEKSRLLSDRFSAERPKGSFSTLEIQRTEQGDSAMYLCASRTGLAYNEQFFGPGTRLTVL.

This CDR3 reads CASSLRLAEEFYEQYF. The CDR3 region has the DNA TGTGCCAGTAGTCTAAGACTAGCGGAAGAATTCTACGAGCAGTACTTC. The chain is built from TRBV19 and TRBJ2-7; 9 bases map to TRBD2. After removal of 5 bases from V and 3 bases from J, the junction contained 11 bases not matched to a gene. CDR3 length equals 16 residues. Germline CDR1 and CDR2: LNHDA and SQIVND (reference sequence).

V gene TRBV7-9 combines with J gene TRBJ2-1; 7 nucleotides align to TRBD2. This CDR3 has 12 amino acids. CDR1 and CDR2 (germline): SEHNR, FQNEAQ (reference sequence). The CDR3 sequence is CAGAGNYNEQFF. The CDR3, as DNA: TGTGCAGGAGCGGGGAACTACAATGAGCAGTTCTTC.

V usage is TRBV6-6 and J usage is TRBJ1-1; D might be TRBD1 (5 bases). CDR3 size: 15 residues. The germline V gene has CDR1 MNHNY and CDR2 SVGAGI (reference sequence). V was shortened by 10 bases and J by 2 bases, with 20 bases between the two germline ends. The DNA of the CDR3 is TGTGCCAAAAACTCGGACATACTCAAAAACACTGAAGCTTTCTTT. This gives the protein CAKNSDILKNTEAFF.

The rearrangement links TRBV27 to TRBJ2-1, with 9 bases lining up with TRBD2. V dropped 8 bases and J dropped 6; count of bases not matched to a gene: 11. Germline V lookup: CDR1 MNHEY, CDR2 SMNVEV (reference sequence). This CDR3 comprises 15 residues. CDR3 nucleotides: TGTGCCAGCGCAGAAGGAACTAGCGGGTCCAATGAGCAGTTCTTC. It is translated as CASAEGTSGSNEQFF.

CDR3 residues: CASSQGVTDRGFNSPLHF. CDR3 sequence (DNA): TGCGCCAGCAGCCAAGGGGTCACAGATCGGGGTTTTAATTCACCCCTCCACTTT. This sequence joins TRBV4-3 and TRBJ1-6, with D hard to call. CDR1 LGHNA and CDR2 YSLEER come from the germline V gene. This CDR3 comprises 18 residues. Trimming left V 1 base short and J 6 bases short, with 19 bases between.

The V gene is TRBV6-4, the J gene TRBJ2-2, with 7 bases matching TRBD1. V lost 3 bases to trimming and J lost 1 base; unmatched junction nucleotides: 2. The CDR3 covers 15 residues. The germline V gene has CDR1 MRHNA and CDR2 SNTAGT. Here the CDR3 reads CASSDRQGNTGELFF. CDR3 in DNA: TGTGCCAGCAGTGATAGACAGGGGAACACCGGGGAGCTGTTTTTT.

The chain uses TRBV7-2 and TRBJ2-7; D is unresolved. The germline V gene has CDR1 SGHTA and CDR2 FQGNSA. Trimming shortened V by 3 bases and J by 6 bases, and 12 bases separated the two germline ends. CDR3 size: 13 residues. The CDR3, as DNA: TGTGCCAGCAGCTTTCGGGTGCACGGCGAGCAGTACTTC. It specifies CASSFRVHGEQYF.